This T cell receptor beta chain was recovered during a study of vaccination and CD4 T cells after COVID-19 (dated by TCRdb to the early 2020s). Broadly, across the study: Convalescent patients had a positive SARS-CoV-2 result on nasal swab PCR, and of these patients, nine had mild disease and one had severe disease. The convalescent cohort comprised six males and four females, including two Hispanic individuals, seven Caucasians, two Asians and one multiracial person. Participants received two doses of either the Pfizer-BioNTech BNT162b2 vaccine (n=8) or the Moderna mRNA-1273 vaccine (n=2). Post-COVID blood samples from convalescent patients were collected a median of around 100 days after diagnosis, with a range of roughly 35 to 170 days. Post-vaccine blood samples were obtained a median of roughly 75 days after the second vaccine dose, with a range of roughly 12 to 250 days. For stimulating the cultures, overlapping spike peptide pools were used, derived from SARS-CoV-2 as well as from the common cold coronaviruses HCoV-NL63, HCoV-OC43 and HCoV-229E. As controls, cultures received a CEFX viral epitope pool (the positive control), an HIV-1 Nef peptide pool (the negative control), or no peptide at all. The spike-specific CD4+ TCR repertoire was compared before and after mRNA vaccination in approximately 9 COVID-19 convalescent patients and a few infection-naive healthy vaccine recipients. Results and caveats for the whole study, not just this receptor: The number of convalescent patients in the study was relatively small, and the study did not examine early timepoints following natural infection. In convalescent patients, nearly all vaccine-specific clones (304 of 307) were found to be mono-reactive for SARS-CoV-2 spike rather than cross-reactive with common cold coronaviruses. Among the post-vaccine SARS-CoV-2-reactive clones in convalescent patients, a median around 86% showed up only after vaccination, which suggests vaccine-specific priming. The median number of SARS-CoV-2-reactive clonotypes rose from roughly 20 after infection to 38 after vaccination, but the change was not significant.

A note on this clonotype: What antigen it recognizes has not been identified. Base qualities are not at hand, and no much larger clone is one base apart.

CDR3 length: 12 amino acids, cysteine to phenylalanine. Only the CDR3 part of the read is kept: 36 bases, read in frame from the first base. As encoded in the germline V gene, CDR1 is MNHNS while CDR2 is SASEGT. Trimmed from V: 8 bases; trimmed from J: 6 bases; junction bases lacking a gene match: 7. Library preparation employed PCR. TCR sequencing of DNA from cultured CD4+ T cells used the Oncomine TCR Beta short-read assay at the Johns Hopkins FTIC core. The QIAamp micro DNA kit was used to extract genomic DNA from the cultured CD4+ T cells. Oncomine TCR Beta libraries from cultured CD4+ T cells were pooled with unique dual indexes and sequenced on an Illumina iSeq 100. The paper's processing steps were these. Non-productive sequences were removed, and CDR3s not starting with C, not ending with F or W, or shorter than 7 amino acids were discarded. Antigen-specific clonotypes were identified with the MANAFEST web application by comparing peptide-stimulated wells with reference and other culture wells. To be called positive, a clone needed an FDR below 0.05, an odds ratio above 5, and a productive frequency above 0.1% in at least two of three replicate wells. A clonotype was classed as cross-reactive if the clonotype showed significant expansion both in SARS-CoV-2 spike wells and in at least one common cold coronavirus spike condition. Using R version 3.6.1, CDR3 homology was evaluated through Levenshtein distances (stringdist) along with unrooted phylogenetic trees (ape). The public sequencing data were trimmed at Q25 with fastp and processed into clonotypes with MiXCR by TCRdb, which kept only in-frame beta chains. Rows matching on CDR3 protein sequence are summarized as one entry with the most common DNA and genes. TCRdb, not the original authors, processed these V and J calls. This sample holds 10,000 or so distinct CDR3 sequences; 53% were observed only once. The leading ten clones occupy less than 40% of the sample.

This specimen's treatment or condition label, interpreted: approximately nine-day PBMC culture with coronavirus spike peptide pools or control peptides (ViraFEST assay). The study used the ViraFEST assay, which expanded antigen-specific T cells with peptide pools and then identified expanded clonotypes by TCR sequencing. Positive SARS-CoV-2 PCR tests in the convalescent patients dated from March to December 2020, before Alpha, Beta and Delta variants emerged in the United States. Over 1.5 million PBMCs per well were cultured in IMDM with roughly 4.8% human AB serum and 8 to 10 IU/ml IL-2, plus 10 ug/ml peptide pools. On days 3 and 7, half of the culture medium was replaced with fresh IL-2-containing medium. Once the cells had been in culture for around nine days, the EasySep CD4+ T cell isolation kit was used to isolate CD4+ T cells by negative selection. PBMCs were separated from whole blood using Ficoll-Paque Plus gradient centrifugation and then either used fresh or cryopreserved at -140C. In general, triplicate wells were set up for every culture condition.

The origin of this receptor is a human donor who had recovered from COVID-19. The V gene is TRBV6-1 and the J gene is TRBJ2-7, and TRBD2 matches 7 of the central bases. The sample consisted of CD4+ T cells from blood, cultured in vitro. In nucleotide form, the sequence is TGTGCCAGCGGAGCGGGAACCGGCGAGCAGTACTTC. Its protein product is CASGAGTGEQYF.